The clone carrying this T cell receptor beta chain showed up just a few times. The antigen is not known. Markers CD45RO/CCR7/CD25/CD127/CD95/CD27 served to sort CD4+ naive, central memory, regulatory and stem cell-like memory cells. Expressed TCRB transcripts were sequenced, since all the RNA that had been isolated was reverse transcribed. Here immunoSEQ multiplex PCR was the method, and the copy in TCRdb shows in-frame clones only, minus some. The profile shows about 140,000 clones, 9% to 10% of them singletons. These data belong to a study of beta chain features in type 1 diabetes. General study results and limits: Any role of HLA type in TCRB rearrangement remained unresolved here. The study found moderately but significantly shorter TCRB CDR3s in all four CD4+ subsets of Type 1 diabetes patients. Insertions were fewer and deletions more numerous at VDJ junctions in type 1 diabetes patients.

This sequence was found in a middle-aged woman in good health. Material: central memory CD4+ T cells from blood.

Here the CDR3 reads CSVLLGRGGFNQPQHF. As DNA, the CDR3 is TGCAGCGTTTTGTTGGGAAGAGGGGGTTTCAATCAGCCCCAGCATTTT. This chain links TRBV29-1 with TRBJ1-5, with D tentatively TRBD1 (6 bases). V was trimmed by 5 bases and J by 3 bases, leaving 20 bases between them. CDR1 is SQVTM and CDR2 is ANQGSEA in the germline V gene. The CDR3 loop spans 16 amino acids.